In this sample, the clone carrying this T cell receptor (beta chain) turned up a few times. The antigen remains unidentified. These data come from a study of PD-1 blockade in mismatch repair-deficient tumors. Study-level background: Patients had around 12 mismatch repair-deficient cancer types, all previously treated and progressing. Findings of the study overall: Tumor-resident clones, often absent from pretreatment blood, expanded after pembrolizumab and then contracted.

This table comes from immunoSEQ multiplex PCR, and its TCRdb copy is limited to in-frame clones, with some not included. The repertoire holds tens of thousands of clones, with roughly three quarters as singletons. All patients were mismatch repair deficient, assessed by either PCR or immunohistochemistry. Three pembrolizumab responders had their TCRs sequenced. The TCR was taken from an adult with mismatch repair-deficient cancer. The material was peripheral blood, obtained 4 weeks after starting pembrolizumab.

In DNA, the CDR3 is TGTGCCAGCAGCTTGCAAGATACGCAGTATTTT. Its translation is CASSLQDTQYF. The genes are TRBV5-4 and TRBJ2-3; D is unclear. The V and J ends lost 1 base and 5 bases respectively, with 2 bases between them. Per germline, CDR1 SGHNT and CDR2 YYREEE (reference sequence). The CDR3 runs to 11 residues.